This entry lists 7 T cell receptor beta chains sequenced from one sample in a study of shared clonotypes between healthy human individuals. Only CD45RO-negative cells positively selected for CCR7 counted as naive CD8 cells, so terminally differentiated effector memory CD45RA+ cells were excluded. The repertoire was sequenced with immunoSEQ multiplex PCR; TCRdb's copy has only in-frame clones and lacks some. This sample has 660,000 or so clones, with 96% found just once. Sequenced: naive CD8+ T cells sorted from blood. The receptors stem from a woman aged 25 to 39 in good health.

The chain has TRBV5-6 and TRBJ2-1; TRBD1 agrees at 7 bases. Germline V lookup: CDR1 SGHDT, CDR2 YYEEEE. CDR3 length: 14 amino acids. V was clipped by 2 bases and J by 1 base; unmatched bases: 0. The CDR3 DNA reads TGTGCCAGCAGCTTACAGGGGTCCTACAATGAGCAGTTCTTC. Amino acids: CASSLQGSYNEQFF. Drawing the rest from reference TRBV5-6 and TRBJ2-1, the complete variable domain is DAGVTQSPTHLIKTRGQQVTLRCSPKSGHDTVSWYQQALGQGPQFIFQYYEEEERQRGNFPDRFSGHQFPNYSSELNVNALLLGDSALYLCASSLQGSYNEQFFGPGTRLTVL.

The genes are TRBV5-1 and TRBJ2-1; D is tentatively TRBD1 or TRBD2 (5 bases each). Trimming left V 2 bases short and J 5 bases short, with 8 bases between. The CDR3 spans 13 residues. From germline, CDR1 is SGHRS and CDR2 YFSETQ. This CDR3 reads CASSFLGDNEQFF. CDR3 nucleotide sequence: TGCGCCAGCAGCTTCCTGGGGGACAATGAGCAGTTCTTC.

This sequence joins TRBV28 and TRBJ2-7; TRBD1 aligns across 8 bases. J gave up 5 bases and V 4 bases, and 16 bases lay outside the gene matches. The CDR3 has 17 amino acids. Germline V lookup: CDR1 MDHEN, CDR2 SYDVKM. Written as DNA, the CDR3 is TGTGCCAGCAGTTATCTGGAGACAGGGGAGGTGGATGACGAGCAGTACTTC. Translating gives CASSYLETGEVDDEQYF.

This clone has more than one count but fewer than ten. The CDR3 here is CASSAIGTGGYGYTF. The DNA for the CDR3 is TGTGCCAGCAGCGCGATCGGGACAGGGGGATATGGCTACACCTTC. The V and J genes are TRBV7-9 and TRBJ1-2; the match to TRBD1 covers 11 bases. The CDR3 covers 15 residues. Germline V lookup: CDR1 SEHNR, CDR2 FQNEAQ (reference sequence). V dropped 5 bases and J dropped 5; count of bases not matched to a gene: 7. The whole variable domain, filled in from reference TRBV7-9 and TRBJ1-2, reads DTGVSQNPRHKITKRGQNVTFRCDPISEHNRLYWYRQTLGQGPEFLTYFQNEAQLEKSRLLSDRFSAERPKGSFSTLEIQRTEQGDSAMYLCASSAIGTGGYGYTFGSGTRLTVV.

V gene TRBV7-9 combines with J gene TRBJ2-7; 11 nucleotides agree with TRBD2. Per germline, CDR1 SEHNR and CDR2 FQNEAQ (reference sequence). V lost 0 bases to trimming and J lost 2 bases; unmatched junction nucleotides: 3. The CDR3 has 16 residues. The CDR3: CASSLARTSGPYEQYF. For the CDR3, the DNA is TGTGCCAGCAGCTTAGCGAGGACTAGCGGGCCCTACGAGCAGTACTTC.

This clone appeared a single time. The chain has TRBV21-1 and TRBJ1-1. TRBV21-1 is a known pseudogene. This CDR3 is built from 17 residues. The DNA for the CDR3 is TGTGCCAGCAGCAAGATGCGGGGGAATTGGGCCTTCCTCGAAGCTTTCTTT. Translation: CASSKMRGNWAFLEAFF.

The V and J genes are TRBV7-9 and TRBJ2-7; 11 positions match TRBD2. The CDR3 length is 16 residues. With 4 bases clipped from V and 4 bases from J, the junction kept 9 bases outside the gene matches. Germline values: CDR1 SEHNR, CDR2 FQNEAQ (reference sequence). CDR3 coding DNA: TGTGCCAGCAGCTCCGCGACTAGCGGGACACCTTACGAGCAGTACTTC. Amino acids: CASSSATSGTPYEQYF.